This TCR beta chain stems from a study of CD8 T cells in Susac syndrome (dated by TCRdb to between 2017 and 2020). Turning to the overall study: The study used repertoire sequencing to test whether antigen drove CD8+ T cell activation and differentiation in Susac syndrome.

On this clonotype: Its antigen is not yet known. Per-base qualities were not stored, and no clone one base away is much larger.

The junction shows trimming of 4 bases on V and 0 bases on J, plus 4 bases between the germline ends. From the cysteine up to the phenylalanine, the CDR3 has a length of 13 residues. Only the CDR3 DNA is retained, 39 bases long and in frame from the first base. Peripheral blood CD8+ and CD4+ T cells from healthy donors, Susac syndrome patients and multiple sclerosis patients were profiled using high-throughput TCR beta sequencing. Healthy donors were included as age- and sex-matched controls. Bulk CD8+ and CD4+ T cells were purified by magnetic negative isolation, whereas CD8+ TEMRA cells were enriched by FACS. Blood was drawn into EDTA tubes, processed within 24 hours, and PBMCs were isolated by density gradient centrifugation. PBMCs intended for TCR sequencing were frozen in liquid nitrogen and were later thawed in a 37 degrees C water bath. The sorted or isolated CD4+, CD8+ and CD8+ TEMRA cells had a purity of 90% or higher.

RNA was extracted with the RNeasy kit and roughly 0.45 to 1 ug was reverse transcribed using random hexamers. The immunoSEQ multiplex PCR assay, which covers 54 Vbeta and 13 Jbeta segments, was used to amplify TCR beta CDR3 regions. PCR amplification bias was corrected by using a synthetic template baseline for primer optimization and computational correction. In the paper's pipeline: Reads were annotated to V, D and J genes according to IMGT and were analyzed with immunoSEQ Analyzer, with only productive sequences retained. Clonality was calculated as one minus the Shannon entropy normalized by log2 of the number of productive unique sequences. For each patient and control, public and private clones were evaluated within the 100 most prevalent clones. Clones were defined as Susac-specific when absent from the healthy and MS cohorts, from some 1,100 published viral clones and from other ImmuneACCESS disease sequences. The public reads were reanalyzed by TCRdb: fastp trimming at Q25, MiXCR alignment, in-frame beta chains only. Here each entry gathers all rows of one CDR3 protein and keeps the most common genes and DNA. The V and J calls come from TCRdb's annotation, not from the publication. The sample has under 200,000 distinct CDR3 sequences on record, approximately 94% of them singletons. About 0.1% of the sample goes to the ten largest clones.

Study-wide conclusions, independent of this receptor: The number of individuals in the TCR sequencing and HLA analysis was acknowledged as relatively small.

The chain uses TRBV12-3 or TRBV12-4 and TRBJ1-5; the D gene remains uncertain. This TCR derives from a human donor in good health. Sequenced sample: CD4+ T cells from PBMCs. The DNA reads as follows: TGTGCCAGCAGTTATGTTAGCAATCAGCCCCAGCATTTT. Its coded protein is CASSYVSNQPQHF.